These 18 T cell receptor beta chains came from one sample sequenced in a study of blood T cell repertoires in COVID-19. The repertoire was sequenced with immunoSEQ multiplex PCR; TCRdb's copy has only in-frame clones and lacks some. The sample carries about 160,000 clones, approximately 84% recorded once. The sequencing input was peripheral blood. Receptors originate from an elderly woman with acute or convalescent COVID-19.

CDR3 coding DNA: TGTGCCAGCAGCCAAGATTTGCGGGCTGAAGCTTTCTTT. It codes for CASSQDLRAEAFF. This chain uses TRBV3-1 (or the pseudogene TRBV3-2) with TRBJ1-1; D uncertain. The CDR3 sequence is 13 residues long. The germline V and J ends were trimmed by 0 bases and 6 bases, with 8 bases remaining between them. Per germline, CDR1 LGHDT and CDR2 YNNKEL (reference sequence).

The chain uses TRBV7-9 and TRBJ2-1; D is ambiguous. This CDR3 spans 16 amino acids. Germline values: CDR1 SEHNR, CDR2 FQNEAQ (reference sequence). Trimming took off 1 base at V and 1 base at J, with 11 bases between the two ends. The CDR3 reads CASSLGIALSYNEQFF. The CDR3, as DNA: TGTGCCAGCAGCTTAGGTATAGCTCTTTCCTACAATGAGCAGTTCTTC. Full variable domain (outside the CDR3, taken from reference TRBV7-9 and TRBJ2-1): DTGVSQNPRHKITKRGQNVTFRCDPISEHNRLYWYRQTLGQGPEFLTYFQNEAQLEKSRLLSDRFSAERPKGSFSTLEIQRTEQGDSAMYLCASSLGIALSYNEQFFGPGTRLTVL.

In this sample, this clone turned up once. The chain employs TRBV3-1 (or the pseudogene TRBV3-2) and TRBJ1-6; 8 bases align to TRBD1. The CDR3 has 15 amino acids. Trimming at V came to 4 bases and at J to 7 bases, leaving 6 bases not matched to a gene. Per the germline V gene, CDR1 is LGHDT and CDR2 is YNNKEL (reference sequence). This CDR3 reads CASSPRTGRNSPLHF. In DNA form, the CDR3 reads TGTGCCAGCAGCCCCCGGACAGGGAGGAATTCACCCCTCCACTTT.

This clone was recorded a few times. This chain links TRBV6-5 with TRBJ2-2; TRBD1 aligns across 7 bases. CDR3 length: 16 amino acids. V gave up 2 bases and J gave up 0 bases; unmatched junction bases: 3. The germline gives CDR1 MNHEY, CDR2 SVGAGI. The CDR3 sequence: CASSYPGTANTGELFF. As DNA, the CDR3 is TGTGCCAGCAGTTACCCTGGGACAGCGAACACCGGGGAGCTGTTTTTT.

The chain joins TRBV5-8 to TRBJ2-5; 10 bases are a match to TRBD1. CDR1 and CDR2 from the germline V gene are SGHTS and YDEGEE. Trimming cost V 3 bases and J 3 bases; bases outside gene matches: 8. This CDR3 comprises 16 residues. The CDR3 DNA reads TGTGCCAGCAGCTCGCTCCGGGACAGGGGAGAAGAGACCCAGTACTTC. The encoded protein is CASSSLRDRGEETQYF.

The chain couples TRBV18 to TRBJ2-1; tentatively, D is TRBD2 (6 bases). The CDR3 is 15 residues long. Germline values: CDR1 KGHSH, CDR2 LQKENI. Trimming took off 3 bases at V and 0 bases at J, with 9 bases between the two ends. CDR3 loop: CASSPGLLSYNEQFF. The CDR3 region has the DNA TGTGCCAGCTCACCCGGACTACTCTCCTACAATGAGCAGTTCTTC. Complete variable domain (other parts from reference TRBV18 and TRBJ2-1): NAGVMQNPRHLVRRRGQEARLRCSPMKGHSHVYWYRQLPEEGLKFMVYLQKENIIDESGMPKERFSAEFPKEGPSILRIQQVVRGDSAAYFCASSPGLLSYNEQFFGPGTRLTVL.

The chain has TRBV10-2 and TRBJ2-7; D gene uncertain. There are 12 residues in the CDR3. CDR1 is WSHSY, CDR2 SAAADI, per germline. V was trimmed by 4 bases and J by 6 bases, leaving 10 bases between them. The CDR3 DNA sequence: TGCGCCAGCAGTGGTCCCTTTAGCGAGCAGTACTTC. Translated: CASSGPFSEQYF.

J is TRBJ1-1 and V is TRBV5-1, with 11 bases matching TRBD1. The CDR3 has 15 amino acids. Germline values: CDR1 SGHRS, CDR2 YFSETQ. The J segment lost 4 bases and the V segment lost 3 bases, leaving 5 bases of the junction unmatched. The CDR3 DNA follows: TGCGCCAGCAGCTCATCCGGGACAGGGGGCACTGAAGCTTTCTTT. This translates into CASSSSGTGGTEAFF.

The chain is built from TRBV19 and TRBJ2-1; D is undetermined. This CDR3 spans 15 amino acids. Germline-derived CDR1 and CDR2 are LNHDA and SQIVND (reference sequence). The V end lost 7 bases, the J end lost 7 bases, and 20 bases lay between the germline ends. CDR3 residues: CASTPGRLGTNEQFF. CDR3 nucleotides: TGTGCCAGTACCCCGGGTCGGCTAGGAACTAATGAGCAGTTCTTC.

The chain couples TRBV5-4 to TRBJ2-7; TRBD2 is a possible D gene (5 bases). Germline CDR1 is SGHNT and CDR2 is YYREEE (reference sequence). This CDR3 has 16 amino acids. The V gene lost 3 bases and the J gene lost 7 bases, with 23 bases spanning the gap. CDR3: CASSSFGGGRGKEQYF. The CDR3 DNA reads as TGTGCCAGCAGCTCCTTTGGAGGTGGGAGAGGCAAAGAGCAGTACTTC. Full variable domain (rest looked up from reference TRBV5-4 and TRBJ2-7): ETGVTQSPTHLIKTRGQQVTLRCSSQSGHNTVSWYQQALGQGPQFIFQYYREEENGRGNFPPRFSGLQFPNYSSELNVNALELDDSALYLCASSSFGGGRGKEQYFGPGTRLTVT.

The gene calls are TRBV5-1 and TRBJ1-2; D gene uncertain. This CDR3 region has 14 residues. Germline-derived CDR1 and CDR2 are SGHRS and YFSETQ. The V end lost 1 base, the J end lost 7 bases, and 14 bases lay between the germline ends. The CDR3 region has the DNA TGCGCCAGCAGCTTGAATAGACTGGGTGGTGGCTACACCTTC. Its translation: CASSLNRLGGGYTF. Using reference TRBV5-1 and TRBJ1-2 for the parts outside the CDR3, the full variable domain is KAGVTQTPRYLIKTRGQQVTLSCSPISGHRSVSWYQQTPGQGLQFLFEYFSETQRNKGNFPGRFSGRQFSNSRSEMNVSTLELGDSALYLCASSLNRLGGGYTFGSGTRLTVV.

The V and J genes are TRBV4-1 and TRBJ1-6; 7 bases line up with TRBD1. The CDR3 length is 15 residues. From germline, CDR1 is MGHRA and CDR2 YSYEKL. The V segment lost 4 bases and the J segment 6 bases; nucleotides outside the gene matches: 6. Here the CDR3 reads CASSRQGVANSPLHF. The CDR3 nucleotides are TGCGCCAGCAGCCGTCAGGGGGTAGCTAATTCACCCCTCCACTTT.

The chain employs TRBV11-2 and TRBJ2-1; perhaps TRBD2 as D (7 bases). V shed 5 bases and J shed 5 bases, with 16 bases lying between them. The germline gives CDR1 SGHAT, CDR2 FQNNGV. CDR3 size: 15 residues. The CDR3 bases are TGTGCCAGCAGCCTAGTGGGGGGGCCGGACAATGAGCAGTTCTTC. Residues: CASSLVGGPDNEQFF.

A remark on this clone: Additional DNA sequences in this sample encode the identical CDR3. The genes are TRBV6-5 and TRBJ2-5, with 8 bases that match TRBD1. This CDR3 is built from 13 residues. The V segment lost 5 bases and the J segment 5 bases; nucleotides outside the gene matches: 4. Germline values: CDR1 MNHEY, CDR2 SVGAGI. CDR3 region: CASSRTGLETQYF. Written as DNA, the CDR3 is TGTGCCAGCAGTCGGACAGGGCTCGAGACCCAGTACTTC.

The V and J genes are TRBV6-5 and TRBJ2-7; D gene uncertain. The germline V gene encodes CDR1 MNHEY and CDR2 SVGAGI. The V and J ends lost 7 bases and 2 bases respectively, with 12 bases between them. The CDR3 extends over 13 amino acids. This CDR3 reads CASKHQGAYEQYF. CDR3 sequence (DNA): TGTGCCAGCAAACATCAAGGAGCCTACGAGCAGTACTTC.

This chain uses TRBV19 with TRBJ1-3, with D unclear. There are 14 residues in the CDR3. Trimming took off 3 bases at V and 1 base at J, with 7 bases between the two ends. Germline CDR1 LNHDA, CDR2 SQIVND (reference sequence). The CDR3 protein is CASSMGGSGNTIYF. The CDR3 coding sequence is TGTGCCAGTAGTATGGGAGGATCTGGAAACACCATATATTTT. The full variable domain, rest sourced from reference TRBV19 and TRBJ1-3, is DGGITQSPKYLFRKEGQNVTLSCEQNLNHDAMYWYRQDPGQGLRLIYYSQIVNDFQKGDIAEGYSVSREKKESFPLTVTSAQKNPTAFYLCASSMGGSGNTIYFGEGSWLTVV.

V and J are TRBV4-1 and TRBJ1-5; a weak D match, TRBD1 (5 bases). V was cut by 1 base and J by 4 bases, with 17 bases left in between. The length of the CDR3 is 17 residues. Per germline, CDR1 MGHRA and CDR2 YSYEKL. The CDR3 loop reads CASSQVSLAGPNQPQHF. CDR3 bases: TGCGCCAGCAGCCAAGTAAGTTTGGCGGGGCCGAATCAGCCCCAGCATTTT.

The rearrangement links TRBV3-1 (or the pseudogene TRBV3-2) to TRBJ2-5, with no clear D. The ends were cut back, 4 bases at V and 5 bases at J, with 17 bases in the middle. The CDR3 totals 15 residues. Germline-derived CDR1 and CDR2 are LGHDT and YNNKEL (reference sequence). CDR3 bases: TGTGCCAGCAGCCCCCGAGGATCCTTTTGGGAGACCCAGTACTTC. Translating it yields CASSPRGSFWETQYF.